This TCR beta chain derives from a study of blood T cells in healthy people across ages. Concerning this clonotype itself: It is unclear where the CDR3 begins or ends on the DNA, so no DNA is shown, and the CDR3 is as TCRdb lists it.

Sample-barcoded 5' priming and a J-beta primer mix drove a second PCR of 7 to 11 cycles. TCRdb ran MiXCR on the 5' RACE reads and lists one entry per CDR3 protein. There are about 640,000 distinct CDR3 sequences in the sample; approximately 30% occur only once, and 15% to 19% lies in the top ten. This sequence was found in a woman older than 75 in good health. Sequenced material: blood.

The CDR3 protein is CASSSDSYEQYFGAGTQYF. J is TRBJ2-5 and V is TRBV7-9; the table calls TRBD1, which could not be checked here. The CDR3 is 19 amino acids in total, end residues counted. Germline CDR1 reads SEHNR; CDR2 reads FQNEAQ (reference sequence).